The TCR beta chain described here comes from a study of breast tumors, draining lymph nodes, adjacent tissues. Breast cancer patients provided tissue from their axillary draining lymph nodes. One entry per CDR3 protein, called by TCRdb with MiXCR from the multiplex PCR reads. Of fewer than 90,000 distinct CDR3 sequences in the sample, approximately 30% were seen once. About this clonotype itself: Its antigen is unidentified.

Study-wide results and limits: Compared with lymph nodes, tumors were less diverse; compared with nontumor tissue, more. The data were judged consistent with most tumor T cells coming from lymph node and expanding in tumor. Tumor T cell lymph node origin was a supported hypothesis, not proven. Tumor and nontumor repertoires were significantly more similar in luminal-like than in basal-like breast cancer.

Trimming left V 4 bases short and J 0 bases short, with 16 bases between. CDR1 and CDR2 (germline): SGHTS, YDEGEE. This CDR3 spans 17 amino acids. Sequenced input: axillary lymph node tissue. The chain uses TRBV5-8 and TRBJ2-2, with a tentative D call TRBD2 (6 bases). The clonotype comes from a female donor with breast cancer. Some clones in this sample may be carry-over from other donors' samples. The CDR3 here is CASSPGVALANTGELFF. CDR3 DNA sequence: TGTGCCAGCAGCCCGGGGGTAGCACTAGCGAACACCGGGGAGCTGTTTTTT.